The 30 T cell receptor beta chains below all came from one sample that was sequenced in a study of cytomegalovirus exposure and HLA in healthy donors (dated by TCRdb to 2015 to 2018). Libraries were built with the immunoSEQ multiplex PCR assay. Held by TCRdb, this immuneACCESS table contains in-frame sequences only and omits some clones. Under half of the omission traces to an unresolved V gene where checked; the cause of the rest is unknown. Present in this sample are around 60,000 clones, approximately 90% of which were seen just once. 1% to 1.5% of the sample goes to the ten largest clones. Source material: PBMCs. These receptors were taken from a woman aged 18 to 35 in good health and CMV-seronegative.

The chain uses TRBV5-6 and TRBJ1-2; D uncertain. This CDR3 contains 14 residues. V lost 8 bases, J lost 4 bases, and 18 bases lay in between. Germline assignment: CDR1 SGHDT and CDR2 YYEEEE. CDR3 residues: CASLPGLGVYGYTF. DNA of the CDR3: TGTGCCAGTCTCCCCGGGTTGGGTGTCTATGGCTACACCTTC.

This chain uses TRBV6-5 with TRBJ2-2; possibly TRBD2 for D (5 bases). The germline V and J ends were trimmed by 2 bases and 3 bases, with 13 bases remaining between them. Germline V gene sequence: CDR1 MNHEY, CDR2 SVGAGI. This CDR3 has 16 amino acids. CDR3 region: CASSYLAGPYTGELFF. Written as DNA, the CDR3 is TGTGCCAGCAGTTACCTTGCGGGTCCTTACACCGGGGAGCTGTTTTTT.

The chain joins TRBV11-2 to TRBJ1-2; the D gene is possibly TRBD1 (6 bases). V was pared by 7 bases and J by 8 bases, with 17 bases between. CDR1 and CDR2 from the germline V gene are SGHAT and FQNNGV. CDR3 length equals 13 residues. CDR3 bases: TGTGCCAGCACACCTAATAGGGGGGGCGGCTACACCTTC. Translated, it gives CASTPNRGGGYTF.

This chain uses TRBV15 with TRBJ1-1; 7 bases are a match to TRBD1. V gave up 5 bases and J gave up 0 bases; unmatched junction bases: 15. The CDR3 has 18 amino acids. Germline V gene data show CDR1 as LNHNV and CDR2 as YYDKDF (reference sequence). CDR3 in DNA: TGTGCCACCAGCCCTGTCGGGACAGCAACAGCTATGAACACTGAAGCTTTCTTT. Residues: CATSPVGTATAMNTEAFF.

The gene calls are TRBV6-5 and TRBJ1-5; the D gene is possibly TRBD1 (6 bases). The CDR3 extends over 13 amino acids. V dropped 5 bases and J dropped 5 bases, with 10 bases sitting between them. The V gene's germline CDR1 is MNHEY and CDR2 SVGAGI. The CDR3 nucleotides read TGTGCCAGCAGTACAAACAGGGATCAGCCCCAGCATTTT. It is translated as CASSTNRDQPQHF.

This chain connects TRBV7-9 to TRBJ2-3; possible D gene TRBD1, 7 bases. V gave up 5 bases and J gave up 1 base, with 16 bases separating them. This CDR3 is built from 16 residues. Germline V CDR1 and CDR2: SEHNR, FQNEAQ (reference sequence). The CDR3 region is CASSPGGYGGTDTQYF. In nucleotides, the CDR3 is TGTGCCAGCAGCCCAGGGGGGTATGGGGGCACAGATACGCAGTATTTT.

The chain recombines TRBV18 with TRBJ2-2; 7 nucleotides line up with TRBD2. The length of the CDR3 is 16 residues. Germline-derived CDR1 and CDR2 are KGHSH and LQKENI. With V trimmed by 0 bases and J by 0 bases, 1 base remained unmatched. The CDR3 DNA is TGTGCCAGCTCACCACCGCTAGCGGCGAACACCGGGGAGCTGTTTTTT. It is translated as CASSPPLAANTGELFF.

This clone was observed a single time. This chain uses TRBV28 with TRBJ1-4, with 10 bases aligning to TRBD1. Losses at the gene ends were 4 bases for V and 8 bases for J; bases not matched to a gene: 7. Germline CDR1 is MDHEN and CDR2 is SYDVKM. This CDR3 region has 15 residues. The CDR3 coding sequence is TGTGCCAGCAGTTACCGACAGGGGGCAGGAGAAAAACTGTTTTTT. Translated: CASSYRQGAGEKLFF.

V gene TRBV7-9 combines with J gene TRBJ1-1; D perhaps matches TRBD1 (5 bases). Trimming removed 4 bases from V and 3 bases from J, with 12 bases in between. From germline, CDR1 is SEHNR and CDR2 FQNEAQ (reference sequence). This CDR3 has 14 residues. CDR3 sequence reads: CASSSSGADTEAFF. Here the CDR3 DNA reads TGTGCCAGCAGCTCTAGCGGGGCAGACACTGAAGCTTTCTTT. The entire variable domain, with the rest obtained from reference TRBV7-9 and TRBJ1-1, is as follows: DTGVSQNPRHKITKRGQNVTFRCDPISEHNRLYWYRQTLGQGPEFLTYFQNEAQLEKSRLLSDRFSAERPKGSFSTLEIQRTEQGDSAMYLCASSSSGADTEAFFGQGTRLTVV.

V is TRBV29-1 and J is TRBJ1-1, with 8 bases lining up with TRBD1. J gave up 5 bases and V 4 bases, and 9 bases lay outside the gene matches. The CDR3 contains 14 residues. Germline V lookup: CDR1 SQVTM, CDR2 ANQGSEA. CDR3 bases: TGCAGCGTTGTGAGACAGGGGACGATGACTGAAGCTTTCTTT. This codes for CSVVRQGTMTEAFF.

The V call is TRBV9, the J call TRBJ2-6; no reliable D call. The CDR3 is 15 residues long. Trimming pared 3 bases from V and 0 bases from J, leaving 7 bases between. The germline V gene has CDR1 SGDLS and CDR2 YYNGEE. In nucleotides, the CDR3 is TGTGCCAGCAGCGGACATAACTCTGGGGCCAACGTCCTGACTTTC. Its translation is CASSGHNSGANVLTF.

The V call is TRBV7-9, the J call TRBJ1-3; D call uncertain. V was clipped by 2 bases and J by 0 bases, with 11 bases between them. CDR1 and CDR2 (germline): SEHNR, FQNEAQ (reference sequence). CDR3 length: 16 residues. CDR3 sequence: CASSLSSMSSGNTIYF. The CDR3 DNA follows: TGTGCCAGCAGCTTATCCTCCATGAGCTCTGGAAACACCATATATTTT.

This clone was seen a single time. The V call is TRBV4-2, the J call TRBJ1-1; 8 positions agree with TRBD1. V lost 1 base and J lost 4; bases outside the gene matches: 5. Germline V gene data show CDR1 as LGHNA and CDR2 as YNFKEQ. The length of the CDR3 is 15 residues. The CDR3 nucleotides are TGTGCCAGCAGCCAAGCAGGGGGCTGGGGCACTGAAGCTTTCTTT. It specifies CASSQAGGWGTEAFF.

The chain uses TRBV11-2 and TRBJ1-1, with a possible D match to TRBD1 (6 bases). This CDR3 spans 14 amino acids. Germline V CDR1 and CDR2: SGHAT, FQNNGV. The V and J ends lost 6 bases and 1 base respectively, with 12 bases between them. CDR3 bases: TGTGCCAGCAGGAGCCGGGACAAGAACACTGAAGCTTTCTTT. As protein: CASRSRDKNTEAFF.

This chain uses TRBV4-2 with TRBJ2-7; the match to TRBD2 covers 10 bases. This CDR3 spans 15 amino acids. The germline CDR1 and CDR2 sequences are LGHNA and YNFKEQ. The junction had 1 base not matched to a gene; V was cut back by 0 bases and J by 2 bases. The CDR3 spells CASSQESGRAYEQYF. CDR3 in DNA: TGTGCCAGCAGCCAAGAGAGCGGGAGGGCCTACGAGCAGTACTTC.

The chain combines TRBV7-2 with TRBJ2-3; TRBD2 agrees at 14 bases. V was pared by 5 bases and J by 3 bases, with 13 bases of the junction left unmatched. Germline V gene lookup returns CDR1 SGHTA and CDR2 FQGNSA. The CDR3 extends over 19 amino acids. Here the CDR3 DNA reads TGTGCCAGCAGCCGAATCGGGACTAGCGGGAGAGGGGGGACAGATACGCAGTATTTT. It specifies CASSRIGTSGRGGTDTQYF.

This sequence joins TRBV10-1 and TRBJ2-7, with 10 bases matching TRBD2. This CDR3 spans 14 amino acids. Germline CDR1 WNHNN, CDR2 SYGVQD (reference sequence). With V trimmed by 6 bases and J by 2 bases, 4 bases remained unmatched. Written as DNA, the CDR3 is TGCGCCAGCAGCCATAGCGGGAGGCCCTACGAGCAGTACTTC. It encodes CASSHSGRPYEQYF.

Details on this clone: One end of the junction fails to match germline, which may point to a read error. J is TRBJ1-6 and V is TRBV19; no definite D call. Germline V CDR1 and CDR2: LNHDA, SQIVND (reference sequence). The CDR3 length is 15 residues. The CDR3, as DNA: TGTGCGAGTACGGGAGGAAGCTCCTATAATTCACCCCTCCACTTT. This gives the protein CASTGGSSYNSPLHF.

The chain links TRBV2 to TRBJ2-7, with a possible D match to TRBD2 (6 bases). The CDR3 sequence is 14 residues long. V was clipped by 10 bases and J by 0 bases, with 16 bases between them. Per germline, CDR1 SNHLY and CDR2 FYNNEI. CDR3 coding DNA: TGTGCCACCCTTGCCCGGGGGAGCTCCTACGAGCAGTACTTC. It encodes CATLARGSSYEQYF.

V usage is TRBV4-1 and J usage is TRBJ2-7; tentative D call: TRBD2 (6 bases). V lost 4 bases and J lost 6, with 13 bases in between. CDR3 length equals 13 residues. Germline CDR1 MGHRA, CDR2 YSYEKL. As DNA, the CDR3 is TGCGCCAGCAGCCTACTGGTGGGGGGCGAGCAGTACTTC. It codes for CASSLLVGGEQYF.

This chain links TRBV11-3 with TRBJ1-1; D perhaps matches TRBD1 (5 bases). The CDR3 has 16 residues. Germline V CDR1 and CDR2: SGHNT, YENEEA. The V end lost 5 bases, the J end lost 0 bases, and 16 bases lay between the germline ends. The DNA of the CDR3 is TGTGCCAGCAGCCCCGGGGGGGGGAACTTGAACACTGAAGCTTTCTTT. It codes for CASSPGGGNLNTEAFF.

V and J are TRBV30 and TRBJ2-5; 11 positions agree with TRBD2. V was clipped by 2 bases and J by 2 bases; unmatched bases: 7. CDR1 GTSNPN and CDR2 SVGIG come from the germline V gene (reference sequence). CDR3 length: 16 residues. As DNA, the CDR3 is TGTGCCTGGAGTCCTTTGACTAGCGGGACTCAAGAGACCCAGTACTTC. Protein: CAWSPLTSGTQETQYF.

This clone was picked up one time. The chain has TRBV6-5 and TRBJ2-2; the D gene is possibly TRBD1 (6 bases). The CDR3 has 16 residues. V gave up 0 bases and J gave up 3 bases, with 11 bases separating them. The germline V gene encodes CDR1 MNHEY and CDR2 SVGAGI. DNA for the CDR3: TGTGCCAGCAGTTACTCAGCGACAGGCGACACCGGGGAGCTGTTTTTT. Translation gives CASSYSATGDTGELFF.

The chain carries TRBV7-3 and TRBJ1-1, with D unclear. CDR1 and CDR2 (germline): SGHTA, FQGTGA. The CDR3 runs 14 residues. The V and J ends lost 5 bases and 1 base respectively, with 11 bases between them. CDR3 region: CASSAGPGNTEAFF. CDR3 coding DNA: TGTGCCAGCAGCGCCGGTCCGGGGAACACTGAAGCTTTCTTT. Full variable domain (outside the CDR3, taken from reference TRBV7-3 and TRBJ1-1): GAGVSQTPSNKVTEKGKYVELRCDPISGHTALYWYRQSLGQGPEFLIYFQGTGAADDSGLPNDRFFAVRPEGSVSTLKIQRTERGDSAVYLCASSAGPGNTEAFFGQGTRLTVV.

V is TRBV5-5 and J is TRBJ1-4; D is possibly TRBD1 (6 bases). CDR3 length: 14 amino acids. The V gene's germline CDR1 is SGHKS and CDR2 YYEKEE (reference sequence). Trimming took off 1 base at V and 13 bases at J, with 17 bases between the two ends. The CDR3 sequence is CASSLSGDPAGLFF. Here the CDR3 DNA reads TGTGCCAGCAGCTTGTCAGGGGATCCCGCGGGACTGTTTTTT. Full variable domain (missing parts from reference TRBV5-5 and TRBJ1-4): DAGVTQSPTHLIKTRGQQVTLRCSPISGHKSVSWYQQVLGQGPQFIFQYYEKEERGRGNFPDRFSARQFPNYSSELNVNALLLGDSALYLCASSLSGDPAGLFFGSGTQLSVL.

The gene calls are TRBV18 and TRBJ2-5; D is undetermined. Germline V gene lookup returns CDR1 KGHSH and CDR2 LQKENI. V lost 3 bases and J lost 5, with 7 bases in between. The CDR3 spans 12 residues. The CDR3 region has the DNA TGTGCCAGCTCACCTTCCGGGGAGACCCAGTACTTC. This gives the protein CASSPSGETQYF.

The gene calls are TRBV28 and TRBJ1-6, with 8 bases matching TRBD1. The CDR3 totals 15 residues. The V and J ends lost 6 bases and 11 bases, in that order; junction bases with no gene match: 12. CDR1 and CDR2 (germline): MDHEN, SYDVKM. The CDR3 loop is CASSGTTGANAPLHF. Here the CDR3 DNA reads TGTGCCAGCAGCGGAACGACAGGGGCCAACGCACCCCTCCACTTT.

This chain connects TRBV6-4 to TRBJ2-1, with D maybe TRBD2 (6 bases). Germline V gene lookup returns CDR1 MRHNA and CDR2 SNTAGT. This CDR3 has 15 amino acids. Trimming stripped 2 bases from V and 3 bases from J, with 11 bases between. The CDR3 DNA follows: TGTGCCAGCAGTGACGAGGGAGGAAACTACAATGAGCAGTTCTTC. This encodes CASSDEGGNYNEQFF.

The V gene is TRBV4-1, the J gene TRBJ2-1; 7 bases line up with TRBD1. Per the germline V gene, CDR1 is MGHRA and CDR2 is YSYEKL. J lost 3 bases, V lost 3 bases, and 8 bases had no gene match. The CDR3 totals 16 residues. In DNA, the CDR3 is TGCGCCAGCAGCCAGTTTCAAGGGGGCTTCTACAATGAGCAGTTCTTC. Its translation: CASSQFQGGFYNEQFF.

This clone appeared once. The gene calls are TRBV5-6 and TRBJ1-2, with a possible D match to TRBD1 (6 bases). CDR1 is SGHDT and CDR2 is YYEEEE in the germline V gene. This CDR3 region has 18 residues. The V gene lost 4 bases and the J gene lost 4 bases, with 26 bases spanning the gap. The CDR3 is CASSQPGQQTTNSYGYTF. The CDR3 DNA reads as TGTGCCAGCAGCCAACCAGGACAGCAAACCACGAATAGCTATGGCTACACCTTC. Using reference TRBV5-6 and TRBJ1-2 for the parts outside the CDR3, the full variable domain is DAGVTQSPTHLIKTRGQQVTLRCSPKSGHDTVSWYQQALGQGPQFIFQYYEEEERQRGNFPDRFSGHQFPNYSSELNVNALLLGDSALYLCASSQPGQQTTNSYGYTFGSGTRLTVV.